This T cell receptor (beta chain) derives from a study of T cells after yellow fever vaccination. Study-wide results and limits: Post-booster repertoires again held most primary-vaccination clones (approximately 96% CD4, approximately 90% CD8).

In germline, CDR1 is SGHRS, CDR2 YFSETQ. The CDR3 sequence is 15 residues long. V lost 3 bases to trimming and J lost 4 bases, with 16 bases between them. In TCRdb, the 5' RACE reads were re-called with MiXCR into one record per CDR3 protein. The sample lists approximately 240,000 distinct CDR3 sequences, 3.6% occurring once. This clonotype was seen ten or more times. The antigen remains unidentified. This specimen consisted of PBMCs, obtained 15 days after the yellow fever booster vaccination. This chain uses TRBV5-1 with TRBJ2-5; TRBD1 might be the D (5 bases). The clonotype was recovered from a man younger than 35 who received the YFV17D yellow fever vaccine. As DNA, the CDR3 is TGCGCCAGCAGCTCGGCGGACAATGTCGGAGAGACCCAGTACTTC. As protein: CASSSADNVGETQYF. Combining the CDR3 with reference TRBV5-1 and TRBJ2-5 gives the whole variable domain KAGVTQTPRYLIKTRGQQVTLSCSPISGHRSVSWYQQTPGQGLQFLFEYFSETQRNKGNFPGRFSGRQFSNSRSEMNVSTLELGDSALYLCASSSADNVGETQYFGPGTRLLVL.